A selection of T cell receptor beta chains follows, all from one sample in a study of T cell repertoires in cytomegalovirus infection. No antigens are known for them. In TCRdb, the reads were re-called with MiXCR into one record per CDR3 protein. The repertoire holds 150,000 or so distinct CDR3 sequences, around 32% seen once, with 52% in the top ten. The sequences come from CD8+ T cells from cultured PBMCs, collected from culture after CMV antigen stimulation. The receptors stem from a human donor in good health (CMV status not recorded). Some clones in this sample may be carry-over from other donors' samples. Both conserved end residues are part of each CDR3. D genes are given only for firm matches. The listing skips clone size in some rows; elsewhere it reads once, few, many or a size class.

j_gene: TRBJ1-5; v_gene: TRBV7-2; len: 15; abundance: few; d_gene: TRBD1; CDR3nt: TGTGCCAGCAGCACGACAGGGGCGACTAATCAGCCCCAGCATTTT; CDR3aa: CASSTTGATNQPQHF
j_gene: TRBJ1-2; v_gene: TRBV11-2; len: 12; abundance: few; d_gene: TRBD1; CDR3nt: TGTGCCAGCAGGGGACAGGGCTATGGCTACACCTTC; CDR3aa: CASRGQGYGYTF
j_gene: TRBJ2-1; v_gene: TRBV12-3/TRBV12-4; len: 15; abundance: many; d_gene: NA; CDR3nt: TGTGCCAGCAGTTTAGGTAGCACAGGCTACAATGAGCAGTTCTTC; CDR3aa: CASSLGSTGYNEQFF
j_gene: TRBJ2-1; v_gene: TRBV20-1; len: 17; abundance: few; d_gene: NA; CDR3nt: TGCAGTGCTAGAGATAACCCCATGTTGTGGTCCTACAATGAGCAGTTCTTC; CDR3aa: CSARDNPMLWSYNEQFF
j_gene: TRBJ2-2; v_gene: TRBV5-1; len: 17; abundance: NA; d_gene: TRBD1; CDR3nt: TGCGCCAGCAGCTTGTATTTACAGGGGGAGATCACCGGGGAGCTGTTTTTT; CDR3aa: CASSLYLQGEITGELFF
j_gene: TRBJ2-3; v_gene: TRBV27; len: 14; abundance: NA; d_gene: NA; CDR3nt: TGTGCCAGCAGGACTACCTATCCCACAGATACGCAGTATTTT; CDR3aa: CASRTTYPTDTQYF
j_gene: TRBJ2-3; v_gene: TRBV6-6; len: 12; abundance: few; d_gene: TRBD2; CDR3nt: TGTGCCACTGGACTAGGCACAGATACGCAGTATTTT; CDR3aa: CATGLGTDTQYF
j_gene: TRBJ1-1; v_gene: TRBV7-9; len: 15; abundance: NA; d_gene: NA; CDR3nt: TGTGCCAGCAGCTTATTTGAAGGGGGGAACACTGAAGCTTTCTTT; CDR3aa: CASSLFEGGNTEAFF
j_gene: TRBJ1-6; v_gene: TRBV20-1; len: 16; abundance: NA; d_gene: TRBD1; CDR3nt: TGCAGTGCTAGAGAACCGGGACAGGGGGAGTTTTCACCCCTCCACTTT; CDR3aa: CSAREPGQGEFSPLHF
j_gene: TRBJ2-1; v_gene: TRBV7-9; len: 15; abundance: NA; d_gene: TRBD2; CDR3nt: TGTGCCAGCAGCTTAGCGCTAAGCGGGGTGACTGAGCAGTTCTTC; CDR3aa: CASSLALSGVTEQFF
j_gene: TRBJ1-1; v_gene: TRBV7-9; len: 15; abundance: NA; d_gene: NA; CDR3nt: TGTGCCAGCAGCGGGGACGGGGGATCGAACACTGAAGCTTTCTTT; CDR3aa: CASSGDGGSNTEAFF
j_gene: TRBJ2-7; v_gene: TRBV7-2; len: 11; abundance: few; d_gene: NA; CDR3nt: TGTGCCAGCCAAGACAGCTACGAGCAGTACTTC; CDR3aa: CASQDSYEQYF
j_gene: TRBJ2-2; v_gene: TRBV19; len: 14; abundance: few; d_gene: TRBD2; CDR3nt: TGTGCCAGTAAGGGAGGGGCGAACACCGGGGAGCTGTTTTTT; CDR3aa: CASKGGANTGELFF
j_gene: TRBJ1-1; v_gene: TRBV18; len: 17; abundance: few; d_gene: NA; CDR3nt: TGTGCCAGCTCACCAGGCGTGGGGCCCGGGGGTGGTACTGAAGCTTTCTTT; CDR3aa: CASSPGVGPGGGTEAFF
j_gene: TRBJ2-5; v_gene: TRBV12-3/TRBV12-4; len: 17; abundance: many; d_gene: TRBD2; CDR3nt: TGTGCCAGCAGCCCTGGACTAGCGGGGCCCCGGGAAGAGACCCAGTACTTC; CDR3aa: CASSPGLAGPREETQYF
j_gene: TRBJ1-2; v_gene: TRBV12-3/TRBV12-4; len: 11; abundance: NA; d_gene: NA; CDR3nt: TGTGCCAGCAGTTTTACACGCGGCTACACCTTC; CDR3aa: CASSFTRGYTF
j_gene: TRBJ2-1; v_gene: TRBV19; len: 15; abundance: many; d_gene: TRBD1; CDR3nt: TGTGCCAGTAGTTCGGACAGGGGCCCCTACAATGAGCAGTTCTTC; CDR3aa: CASSSDRGPYNEQFF
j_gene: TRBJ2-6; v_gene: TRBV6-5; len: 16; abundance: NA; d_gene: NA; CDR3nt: TGTGCCAGCAGTTACTCGTCGGGGGCGGGGGCCAACGTCCTGACTTTC; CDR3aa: CASSYSSGAGANVLTF
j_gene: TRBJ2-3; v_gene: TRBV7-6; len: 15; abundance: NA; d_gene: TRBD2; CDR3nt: TGTGCCAGCACCCTAGCGGGGTCCAGCACAGATACGCAGTATTTT; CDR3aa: CASTLAGSSTDTQYF
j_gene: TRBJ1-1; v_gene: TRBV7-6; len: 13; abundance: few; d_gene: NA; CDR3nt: TGTGCCAGCAGCGCTACGGGGGCGACTGAAGCTTTCTTT; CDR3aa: CASSATGATEAFF
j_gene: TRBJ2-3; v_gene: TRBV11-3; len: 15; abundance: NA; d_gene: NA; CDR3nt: TGTGCCAGCAGCTTCCCGGGGGCTAGCACAGATACGCAGTATTTT; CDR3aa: CASSFPGASTDTQYF
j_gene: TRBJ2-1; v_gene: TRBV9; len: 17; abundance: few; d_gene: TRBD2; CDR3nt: TGTGCCAGCAGCGTAGGGGCTAGCGGGGGGGCGTACAATGAGCAGTTCTTC; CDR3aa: CASSVGASGGAYNEQFF
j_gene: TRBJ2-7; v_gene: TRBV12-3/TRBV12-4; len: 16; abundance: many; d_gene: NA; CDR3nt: TGTGCCAGCAGTTATCATCAGGGGACCGCACTCTACGAGCAGTACTTC; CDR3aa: CASSYHQGTALYEQYF
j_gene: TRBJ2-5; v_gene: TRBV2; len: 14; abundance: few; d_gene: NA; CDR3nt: TGTGCCAGCAGTGAAGCGAGTAGCGGAGAGACCCAGTACTTC; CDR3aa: CASSEASSGETQYF
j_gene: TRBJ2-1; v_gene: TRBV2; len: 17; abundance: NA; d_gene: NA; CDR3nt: TGTGCCAGCAGTGAAGCGACACCACAGAGCTCCTACAATGAGCAGTTCTTC; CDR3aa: CASSEATPQSSYNEQFF
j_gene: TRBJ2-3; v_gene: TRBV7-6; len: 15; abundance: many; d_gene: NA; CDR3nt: TGTGCCAGCAGCTTAGCCCTGTCTTCGGCAGATACGCAGTATTTT; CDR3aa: CASSLALSSADTQYF
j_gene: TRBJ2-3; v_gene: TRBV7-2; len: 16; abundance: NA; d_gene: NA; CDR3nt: TGTGCCAGCAGCCTGACGTTGGGGGGGGCCTTATATACGCAGTATTTT; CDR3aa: CASSLTLGGALYTQYF
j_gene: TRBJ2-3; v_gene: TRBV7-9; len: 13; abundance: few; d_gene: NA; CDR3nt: TGTGCCAGCAGCTTTCCCAACAGGGATACGCAGTATTTT; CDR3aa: CASSFPNRDTQYF
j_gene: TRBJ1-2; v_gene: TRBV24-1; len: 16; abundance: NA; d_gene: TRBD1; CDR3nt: TGTGCCACCGCTCCAGGACAGGCCCTGATTAACTATGGCTACACCTTC; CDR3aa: CATAPGQALINYGYTF
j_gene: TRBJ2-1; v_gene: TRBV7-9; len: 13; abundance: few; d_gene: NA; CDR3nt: TGTGCCAGCAGCTTATTATCTAGCAATGAGCAGTTCTTC; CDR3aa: CASSLLSSNEQFF
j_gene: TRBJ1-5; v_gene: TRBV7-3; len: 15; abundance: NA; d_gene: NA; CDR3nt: TGTGCCAGCAGCCCCGCGGGAAGAGATGGTCAGCCCCAGCATTTT; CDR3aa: CASSPAGRDGQPQHF
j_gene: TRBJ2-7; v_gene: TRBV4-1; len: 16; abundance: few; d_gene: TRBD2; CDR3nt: TGCGCCAGCAGCCAAGAACCGGGGACGGGGGGCTACGAGCAGTACTTC; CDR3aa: CASSQEPGTGGYEQYF
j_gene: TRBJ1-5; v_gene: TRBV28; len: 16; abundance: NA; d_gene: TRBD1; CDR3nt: TGTGCCAGCAGTTTCAACCGGGACAGGCCTAATCAGCCCCAGCATTTT; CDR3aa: CASSFNRDRPNQPQHF
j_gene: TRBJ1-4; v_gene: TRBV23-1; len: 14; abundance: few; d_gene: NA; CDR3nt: TGCGCCAGCAGTCAGCAGGGCTTTGATGAAAAACTGTTTTTT; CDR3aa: CASSQQGFDEKLFF
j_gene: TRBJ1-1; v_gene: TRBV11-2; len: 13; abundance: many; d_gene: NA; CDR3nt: TGTGCCAGCAGCTTATTCCCTAACACTGAAGCTTTCTTT; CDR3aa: CASSLFPNTEAFF
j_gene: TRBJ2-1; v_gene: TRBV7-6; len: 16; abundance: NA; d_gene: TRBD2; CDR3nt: TGTGCCAGCAGCTTGGTTACGGGGGGGCCCCACAATGAGCAGTTCTTC; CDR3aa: CASSLVTGGPHNEQFF
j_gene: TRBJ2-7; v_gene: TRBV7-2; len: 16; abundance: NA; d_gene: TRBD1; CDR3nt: TGTGCCAGCAGCTTAGATGGCAGGGGGAATATCTACGAGCAGTACTTC; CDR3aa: CASSLDGRGNIYEQYF
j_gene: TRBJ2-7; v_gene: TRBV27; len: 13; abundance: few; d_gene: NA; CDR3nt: TGTGCCAGTACTCGGGGGGCGGGGTACGAGCAGTACTTC; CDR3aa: CASTRGAGYEQYF
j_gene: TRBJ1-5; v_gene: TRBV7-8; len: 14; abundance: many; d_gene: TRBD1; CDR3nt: TGTGCCAGCAGCCCCCAGGGGGGCAATCAGCCCCAGCATTTT; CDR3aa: CASSPQGGNQPQHF
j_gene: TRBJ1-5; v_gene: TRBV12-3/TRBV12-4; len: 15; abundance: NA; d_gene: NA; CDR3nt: TGTGCCAGCAGTTTATCGTTTCTAGGCAATCAGCCCCAGCATTTT; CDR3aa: CASSLSFLGNQPQHF
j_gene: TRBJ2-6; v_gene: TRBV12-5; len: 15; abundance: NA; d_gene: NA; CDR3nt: TGTGCTGGGGACCCCAGGAGTTCTGGGGCCAACGTCCTGACTTTC; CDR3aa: CAGDPRSSGANVLTF
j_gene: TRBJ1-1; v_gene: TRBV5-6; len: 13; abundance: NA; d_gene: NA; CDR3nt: TGTGCCAGCACCCAACTAGGGGACACTGAAGCTTTCTTT; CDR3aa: CASTQLGDTEAFF
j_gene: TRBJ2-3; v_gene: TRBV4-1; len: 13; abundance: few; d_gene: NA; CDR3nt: TGCGCCAGCAGCCAAGTCGTTTTAGATACGCAGTATTTT; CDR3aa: CASSQVVLDTQYF
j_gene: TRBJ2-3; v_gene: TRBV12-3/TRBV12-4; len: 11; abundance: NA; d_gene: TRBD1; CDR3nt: TGTGCCAGCAGCTCCGGGACAGGGGTGGCTTTT; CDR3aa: CASSSGTGVAF
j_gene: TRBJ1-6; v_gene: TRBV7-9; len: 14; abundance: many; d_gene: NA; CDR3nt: TGTGCCAGCAGCTTAGGTGGGGCCCATTCACCCCTCCACTTT; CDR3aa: CASSLGGAHSPLHF
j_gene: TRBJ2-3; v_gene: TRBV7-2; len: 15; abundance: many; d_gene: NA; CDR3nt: TGTGCCAGCAGCTTTCCCGCCCGTTCCCGGGATACGCAGTATTTT; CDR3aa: CASSFPARSRDTQYF
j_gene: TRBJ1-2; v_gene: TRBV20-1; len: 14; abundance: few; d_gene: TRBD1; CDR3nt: TGCAGTGCCCTGGACAGGCGGCTAAGCTATGGCTACACCTTC; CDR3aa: CSALDRRLSYGYTF
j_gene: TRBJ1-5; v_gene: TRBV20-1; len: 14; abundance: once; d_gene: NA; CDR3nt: TGCAGTGCTAGAGAGGCAGGGGACAATCAGCCCCAGCATTTT; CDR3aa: CSAREAGDNQPQHF
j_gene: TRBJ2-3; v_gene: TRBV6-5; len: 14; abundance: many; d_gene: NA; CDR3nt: TGTGCCAGCAGTTACCACGGTGGCACAGATACGCAGTATTTT; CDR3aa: CASSYHGGTDTQYF
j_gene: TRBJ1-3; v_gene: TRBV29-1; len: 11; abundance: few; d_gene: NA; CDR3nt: TGCAGCGTTGCGGCTGGAAACACCATATATTTT; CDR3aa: CSVAAGNTIYF
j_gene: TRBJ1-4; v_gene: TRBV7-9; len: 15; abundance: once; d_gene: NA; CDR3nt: TGTGCCAGCAGCTCAGAGGCTGGTTTTAATGAAAAACTGTTTTTT; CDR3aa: CASSSEAGFNEKLFF
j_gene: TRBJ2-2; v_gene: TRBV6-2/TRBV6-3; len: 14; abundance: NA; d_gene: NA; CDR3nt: TGTGCCAGCAGTTACAAATCTTTCGCCGGGGAGCTGTTTTTT; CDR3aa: CASSYKSFAGELFF
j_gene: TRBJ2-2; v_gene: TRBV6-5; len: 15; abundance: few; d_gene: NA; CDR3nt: TGTGCCAGCAGTTACTCTGCGGAGAACACCGGGGAGCTGTTTTTT; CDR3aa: CASSYSAENTGELFF
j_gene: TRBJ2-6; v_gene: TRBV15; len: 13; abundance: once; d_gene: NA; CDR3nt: TGTGCCACCAGCCGGTCTGGGGCCAACGTCCTGACTTTC; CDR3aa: CATSRSGANVLTF
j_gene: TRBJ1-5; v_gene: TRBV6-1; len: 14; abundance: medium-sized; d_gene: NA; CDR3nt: TGTGCCAGCAGTGACCTTTATAGCAATCAGCCCCAGCATTTT; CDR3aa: CASSDLYSNQPQHF
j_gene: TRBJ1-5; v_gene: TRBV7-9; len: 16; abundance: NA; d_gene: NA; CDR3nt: TGTGCCAGCAGCTTATTCTCCCCGATGGGGAATCAGCCCCAGCATTTT; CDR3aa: CASSLFSPMGNQPQHF
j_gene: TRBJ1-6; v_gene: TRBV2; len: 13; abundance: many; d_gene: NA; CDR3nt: TGTGCCAGCATGGTTTGGGATAATTCACCCCTCCACTTT; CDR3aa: CASMVWDNSPLHF
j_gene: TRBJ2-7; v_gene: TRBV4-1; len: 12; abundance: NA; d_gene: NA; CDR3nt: TGCGCCAGCAGCAAGCAGATCTACGAGCAGTACTTC; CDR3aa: CASSKQIYEQYF
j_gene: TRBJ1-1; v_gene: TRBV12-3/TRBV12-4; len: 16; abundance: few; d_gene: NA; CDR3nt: TGTGCCAGCAGTTCCGGGACGAGAGGCCGTGGCACTGAAGCTTTCTTT; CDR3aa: CASSSGTRGRGTEAFF